These 24 T cell receptor beta chains came from one sample sequenced in a study of CD8 T cells in ankylosing spondylitis. Study-level points and caveats: What appeared characteristic of ankylosing spondylitis blood was a TCR beta motif of about eight highly homologous variants.

TCRdb reprocessed the 5' RACE reads with MiXCR, giving one entry per CDR3 protein. The sample has about 220,000 distinct CDR3 sequences, 18% seen once; the top ten hold about 39%. Antigen specificity for these receptors is unknown. The sample consisted of blood, either unsorted or a sorted T cell fraction (not recorded which). Source of these receptors: a male donor with ankylosing spondylitis.

This clonotype has more than one count but fewer than ten. V usage is TRBV29-1 and J usage is TRBJ2-5, with a weak D call TRBD2 (6 bases). This CDR3 is built from 18 residues. Germline-derived CDR1 and CDR2 are SQVTM and ANQGSEA. V was pared by 0 bases and J by 4 bases, with 24 bases between. DNA of the CDR3: TGCAGCGTTGAAGATTTCCCTGGGGAGACGGGGGTAATAGAGACCCAGTACTTC. Its translation is CSVEDFPGETGVIETQYF.

This clonotype has just a few counts. The chain has TRBV20-1 and TRBJ2-5; D may correspond to TRBD1 or TRBD2 (5 bases each). Germline lookup yields CDR1 DFQATT and CDR2 SNEGSKA (reference sequence). Deletions cut 3 bases from V and 4 bases from J, with 21 bases between. This CDR3 is built from 16 residues. CDR3 loop: CSARVIEGTPRETQYF. CDR3 DNA: TGCAGTGCTAGGGTTATCGAAGGGACCCCCAGAGAGACCCAGTACTTC.

The chain is built from TRBV6-6 and TRBJ2-2; no reliable D call. Germline assignment: CDR1 MNHNY and CDR2 SVGAGI (reference sequence). This CDR3 comprises 13 residues. Trimming shortened V by 2 bases and J by 4 bases, and 5 bases separated the two germline ends. CDR3 sequence (DNA): TGTGCCAGCAGTTACACCGTCACCGGGGAGCTGTTTTTT. Residues: CASSYTVTGELFF.

V is TRBV9 and J is TRBJ2-5, with 7 positions matching TRBD1. The CDR3 is 16 residues long. The V gene end was trimmed by 3 bases and the J gene end by 3 bases; junction bases not matched to a gene: 11. CDR1 is SGDLS and CDR2 is YYNGEE in the germline V gene. This CDR3 is CASSAHTGDLKETQYF. DNA of the CDR3: TGTGCCAGCAGCGCCCATACAGGGGATCTGAAAGAGACCCAGTACTTC.

J is TRBJ2-7 and V is TRBV28; 7 nucleotides match TRBD1. The CDR3 sequence is 13 residues long. J gave up 2 bases and V 7 bases, and 5 bases lay outside the gene matches. Germline loops: CDR1 MDHEN, CDR2 SYDVKM. The chain's CDR3 is CASNTGVTYEQYF. Written as DNA, the CDR3 is TGTGCCAGCAATACAGGGGTCACCTACGAGCAGTACTTC.

This clonotype has more than one count but fewer than ten. V gene TRBV3-1 combines with J gene TRBJ2-1; 11 positions agree with TRBD2. With V trimmed by 3 bases and J by 5 bases, 6 bases remained unmatched. The CDR3 consists of 16 residues. Germline V gives CDR1 LGHDT, CDR2 YNNKEL (reference sequence). The chain's CDR3 is CASSQGTSGAHNEQFF. The CDR3 DNA is TGTGCCAGCAGCCAGGGGACTAGCGGAGCTCACAATGAGCAGTTCTTC.

The DNA of the CDR3 is TGTGCCAGCAGCCCTCCGACAGGGAACTATGGCTACACCTTC. It yields the protein CASSPPTGNYGYTF. The chain recombines TRBV7-9 with TRBJ1-2; 7 bases are shared with TRBD1. V shed 5 bases and J 2 bases; nucleotides not matched to a gene: 5. Germline CDR1 SEHNR, CDR2 FQNEAQ (reference sequence). The CDR3 has 14 amino acids.

V usage is TRBV6-1 and J usage is TRBJ2-1, with 7 bases that match TRBD1. The CDR3 has 14 amino acids. Trimming removed 2 bases from V and 8 bases from J; junction bases left unmatched: 6. Per germline, CDR1 MNHNS and CDR2 SASEGT. The CDR3 is CASSEYHRGDEQFF. The CDR3 nucleotides read TGTGCCAGCAGTGAATACCACAGGGGTGATGAGCAGTTCTTC.

DNA of the CDR3: TGTGCCAGCAGCTTGGTGGTTGCGGGGGATGAGACCCAGTACTTC. Translated: CASSLVVAGDETQYF. The chain combines TRBV11-2 with TRBJ2-5; 7 positions match TRBD2. With V trimmed by 3 bases and J by 5 bases, 9 bases remained unmatched. CDR3 size: 15 residues. From germline, CDR1 is SGHAT and CDR2 FQNNGV.

This clonotype was picked up a small number of times. V gene TRBV4-1 combines with J gene TRBJ2-1; D may correspond to TRBD1 or TRBD2 (5 bases each). This CDR3 contains 15 residues. Trimming removed 4 bases from V and 11 bases from J, with 21 bases in between. In germline, CDR1 is MGHRA, CDR2 YSYEKL. The CDR3 is CASSLLLTGTPKQFF. The CDR3 coding sequence is TGCGCCAGCAGCCTCTTACTAACCGGGACCCCTAAGCAGTTCTTC.

The chain carries TRBV7-8 and TRBJ2-7; the D call may be TRBD1 or TRBD2 (5 bases each). The V gene lost 1 base and the J gene lost 4 bases, with 11 bases spanning the gap. Germline assignment: CDR1 SGHVS and CDR2 FQNEAQ. The CDR3 is 14 amino acids. CDR3 nucleotides: TGTGCCAGCAGCTTAGGAGGGGCTTTTTACGAGCAGTACTTC. Translated, it gives CASSLGGAFYEQYF.

The chain combines TRBV4-1 with TRBJ2-7, with D possibly being TRBD1 (7 bases). The CDR3 totals 14 residues. Trimming took 6 bases from V and 5 from J, leaving 17 bases between them. Germline V gene data show CDR1 as MGHRA and CDR2 as YSYEKL. CDR3 amino acids: CASRGAGGRNEQYF. CDR3 DNA sequence: TGCGCCAGCAGAGGGGCAGGGGGGCGAAACGAGCAGTACTTC.

The genes are TRBV5-6 and TRBJ2-3; D might be TRBD1 or TRBD2, each matching 6 bases. The germline gives CDR1 SGHDT, CDR2 YYEEEE. The CDR3 sequence is 14 residues long. V was clipped by 2 bases and J by 4 bases, with 11 bases between them. DNA of the CDR3: TGTGCCAGCAGCTTATGGGGGGCGTCAGATACGCAGTATTTT. It codes for CASSLWGASDTQYF.

The table lists this clonotype with a few counts. The chain combines TRBV11-2 with TRBJ2-1; perhaps TRBD1 as D (6 bases). The V and J ends lost 5 bases and 3 bases respectively, with 14 bases between them. The CDR3 has 15 residues. Germline V lookup: CDR1 SGHAT, CDR2 FQNNGV. CDR3 nucleotide sequence: TGTGCCAGCAGCAACAACGACAGGCTCTACAATGAGCAGTTCTTC. Amino acid sequence: CASSNNDRLYNEQFF.

This clonotype was picked up a small number of times. This rearrangement joins TRBV2 to TRBJ2-5; D may be TRBD1 (8 bases). The CDR3 is made up of 17 amino acids. Per germline, CDR1 SNHLY and CDR2 FYNNEI. V was trimmed by 6 bases and J by 4 bases, leaving 24 bases between them. The CDR3 sequence is CASSGRTGRVNVETQYF. The CDR3 DNA reads TGTGCCAGCAGCGGCCGGACAGGGAGGGTCAACGTAGAGACCCAGTACTTC. The full variable domain, with the rest looked up from reference TRBV2 and TRBJ2-5, is EPEVTQTPSHQVTQMGQEVILRCVPISNHLYFYWYRQILGQKVEFLVSFYNNEISEKSEIFDDQFSVERPDGSNFTLKIRSTKLEDSAMYFCASSGRTGRVNVETQYFGPGTRLLVL.

The CDR3: CATSSTLTPTNEKLFF. CDR3 DNA sequence: TGTGCCACCAGCAGTACTTTGACACCAACTAATGAAAAACTGTTTTTT. The rearrangement joins TRBV15 to TRBJ1-4; D uncertain. The CDR3 has 16 residues. V shed 3 bases and J shed 0 bases, with 11 bases lying between them. Germline-derived CDR1 and CDR2 are LNHNV and YYDKDF (reference sequence).

This clonotype has a count of ten or more. This chain uses TRBV12-3 or TRBV12-4 with TRBJ2-3, with a tentative D call TRBD2 (6 bases). This CDR3 is 12 amino acids long. The germline V and J ends were trimmed by 11 bases and 2 bases, with 11 bases remaining between them. This chain's CDR3 is CAVRGYTDTQYF. The CDR3 DNA sequence: TGTGCCGTGCGGGGATACACAGATACGCAGTATTTT.

This clonotype has a handful of counts. The genes are TRBV30 and TRBJ2-2; possibly TRBD1 for D (6 bases). V shed 5 bases and J shed 8 bases, with 12 bases lying between them. Germline V gives CDR1 GTSNPN, CDR2 SVGIG (reference sequence). The CDR3 has 12 amino acids. The CDR3 DNA sequence: TGTGCCTGGGCCTTGACAGGAGGGGAGCTGTTTTTT. Translating gives CAWALTGGELFF.

This clonotype was observed a handful of times. The chain links TRBV29-1 to TRBJ1-1; the D gene is possibly TRBD1 (5 bases). CDR3 length: 14 residues. The V end was cut by 2 bases, the J end by 3 bases, with 13 bases between. Germline V gene sequence: CDR1 SQVTM, CDR2 ANQGSEA. CDR3 nucleotide sequence: TGCAGCGTTGAATCCGGACAACAATACACTGAAGCTTTCTTT. It is translated as CSVESGQQYTEAFF.

In this sample, this clonotype turned up a few times. The rearrangement links TRBV20-1 to TRBJ1-6, with 7 bases aligning to TRBD1. Germline CDR1 DFQATT, CDR2 SNEGSKA (reference sequence). CDR3 length: 13 amino acids. V lost 6 bases, J lost 6 bases, and 5 bases stayed unmatched. Here the CDR3 reads CSAEQGTNSPLHF. The DNA of the CDR3 is TGCAGTGCGGAACAGGGGACTAATTCACCCCTCCACTTT.

This chain's CDR3 is CASTISLGGYYGYTF. CDR3 in DNA: TGTGCCAGCACCATAAGTTTGGGGGGCTACTATGGCTACACCTTC. This sequence joins TRBV7-2 and TRBJ1-2; D might be TRBD1 (6 bases). The CDR3 has 15 amino acids. V dropped 7 bases and J dropped 3 bases, with 18 bases sitting between them. Germline CDR1 is SGHTA and CDR2 is FQGNSA.

The chain links TRBV10-1 to TRBJ2-2; D not resolved. Germline V gives CDR1 WNHNN, CDR2 SYGVQD (reference sequence). The germline V and J ends were trimmed by 2 bases and 0 bases, with 7 bases remaining between them. The CDR3 contains 15 residues. Here the CDR3 reads CASSEETANTGELFF. The CDR3 DNA reads TGCGCCAGCAGTGAGGAGACGGCGAACACCGGGGAGCTGTTTTTT.

The chain has TRBV18 and TRBJ1-3, with no clear D. Trimming left V 1 base short and J 7 bases short, with 14 bases between. The CDR3 is 15 residues long. Germline V lookup: CDR1 KGHSH, CDR2 LQKENI. Here the CDR3 DNA reads TGTGCCAGCTCACCACTAGAAAACGCCTTGAACACCATATATTTT. It specifies CASSPLENALNTIYF.

The rearrangement links TRBV4-3 to TRBJ2-1; 13 nucleotides line up with TRBD2. The CDR3 totals 15 residues. V shed 2 bases, J shed 8 bases, and the junction held 3 bases outside the gene matches. In germline, CDR1 is LGHNA, CDR2 YSLEER. CDR3 DNA: TGCGCCAGCAGCCAAACCGGGACTAGCGGGGATGAGCAGTTCTTC. It encodes CASSQTGTSGDEQFF.